A selection of T cell receptor beta chains follows, all from one sample in a study of esophageal squamous cell carcinoma under preoperative chemotherapy. TCRdb analysed the PCR reads with MiXCR anew, one entry per CDR3 protein. The profile shows roughly 30,000 distinct CDR3 sequences, around 50% of them singletons. Sample collection was performed from a patient given preoperative chemotherapy. The receptors come from a human donor with esophageal squamous cell carcinoma. The donor label of this sample is uncertain. Both conserved end residues are part of each CDR3. The D gene is left open where the match is weak. Expanded clones are given a class, and other clones once, few, many or no size at all.

v_gene	abundance	d_gene	j_gene	CDR3nt	CDR3aa
TRBV6-1	NA	TRBD2	TRBJ2-3	TGTGCCAGCAGCCCCGGACTAGGAGGGATAGATACGCAGTATTTT	CASSPGLGGIDTQYF
TRBV7-2	NA	NA	TRBJ2-2	TGTGCCAGCAGCTTGTCCATCGGCCCCCAGTCTGTGAGCACCGAGGCGCAGTTTTTT	CASSLSIGPQSVSTEAQFF
TRBV7-2	NA	NA	TRBJ2-3	TGTGCGGGCAGCTCTTACACAGACACGCAGTATTTC	CAGSSYTDTQYF
TRBV7-6	NA	TRBD2	TRBJ2-5	TGTGCGGGCAGCGGGGGGGGGTTCCCAGATACCCAGTACTTC	CAGSGGGFPDTQYF
TRBV7-2	many	NA	TRBJ2-1	TGTGCCAGCAGCTTAGCGAGAGCGTCCTACGAGCAGTTCTTC	CASSLARASYEQFF
TRBV7-2	many	TRBD1	TRBJ2-6	TGTGCCAGCAGCGCCACCACAGGGGGCTTTGGGGCCAACGTCCTGACTTTC	CASSATTGGFGANVLTF
TRBV7-8	once	NA	TRBJ2-3	TGTGCCAGCGGCTTGGGGCTGGGCGCCAAAGATACTCAGTATTTT	CASGLGLGAKDTQYF
TRBV12-3/TRBV12-4	few	NA	TRBJ2-1	TGTGCCAGCAGTTTTACAGGAGGAACCTACGAGCAGTTCTTC	CASSFTGGTYEQFF
TRBV6-1	once	NA	TRBJ2-7	TGTGCCAGCAGTGCCGCGTTAGGGGCCGAGCAGTACTTC	CASSAALGAEQYF
TRBV20-1	few	TRBD2	TRBJ2-3	TGCAGTGTCCTACTAGCGGGGCCCGTCACAGATACGCAGTATTTT	CSVLLAGPVTDTQYF
TRBV7-2	NA	TRBD2	TRBJ2-3	TGTGTCCGCAGCAACCGGGGGGTGAGCACCGGGGCGCAGTATTTT	CVRSNRGVSTGAQYF
TRBV7-2	many	NA	TRBJ2-5	TGTGCCAGCAGCATCAGAGCCATGGGGCCCCAAGAGACCCAGTACTTC	CASSIRAMGPQETQYF
TRBV7-2	NA	NA	TRBJ2-5	TGTGCCAGCAGCTTAGCGGGGGCCGGGGGCCGGGCCAAAGAGACCCAGTACTTC	CASSLAGAGGRAKETQYF
TRBV12-3/TRBV12-4	many	NA	TRBJ2-1	TGTGCCAGCAGTTTTCAGGGATTGTTACGCTACGAGCAGTTCTTC	CASSFQGLLRYEQFF
TRBV12-3/TRBV12-4	few	NA	TRBJ2-3	TGTGCCAGCAGTTTAACCGGGATAAGCACAGATACGCAGTATTTT	CASSLTGISTDTQYF
TRBV7-9	NA	TRBD1	TRBJ2-5	TGTGCCAGCAGCTTCTTGTCGGACAGGTACGGAGAGACCCAGTACTTT	CASSFLSDRYGETQYF
TRBV12-3/TRBV12-4	once	NA	TRBJ2-5	TGTGCCGGGGGTCATGCGGGCCGTGACCAAGAGACCCAGTACTTC	CAGGHAGRDQETQYF
TRBV27	NA	NA	TRBJ2-3	TGTGCCAGCAGTTTGGGGCGGAGAGGCAAAAACACGCAGTACTTT	CASSLGRRGKNTQYF
TRBV6-5	NA	NA	TRBJ2-7	TGTGCCAGCAGTTACCGGGAGTACTACGAGCAGTACTTC	CASSYREYYEQYF
TRBV6-4	NA	NA	TRBJ2-1	TGTGCCAGCAGTGACGTGGGGGGAGGATGGAATGAGCAGTTCTTC	CASSDVGGGWNEQFF
TRBV10-2	NA	TRBD1	TRBJ2-5	TGCGCCACGACATCAGGGGGCGGAGAGGAGACCCAGTACTTC	CATTSGGGEETQYF
TRBV11-3	NA	NA	TRBJ2-1	TGTGCCAGCAGCCGGGGACTTAACAATGAGCAGTTCTTC	CASSRGLNNEQFF
TRBV5-4	NA	NA	TRBJ2-1	TGTGCCAGCAGCTTGGTTGTCCCGGGGGAGCAGTTCTTT	CASSLVVPGEQFF
TRBV6-1	once	NA	TRBJ2-3	TGTGCCAGCAGTCCGGGCCGAGCCCTAGATACGCAGTATTTC	CASSPGRALDTQYF
TRBV7-2	many	NA	TRBJ2-2	TGTGCCAGCAGGTTAGCGGTGGCAAACACCGGGGAGCTGTTTTTT	CASRLAVANTGELFF
TRBV7-3	NA	NA	TRBJ2-7	TGTGCCAGCAGCTTCGGAGGTAGCACGGACGAGCAGTACTTC	CASSFGGSTDEQYF
TRBV7-8	few	TRBD2	TRBJ2-7	TGTGCCAGCAGCAACCTAGCGGGGGGGCCCAATGATACGCAGTACTTC	CASSNLAGGPNDTQYF
TRBV7-6	once	NA	TRBJ2-1	TGTGCCAGCAGCTTAGGGGCGGGCAGGGCACTCGAGCAGTTCTTC	CASSLGAGRALEQFF
TRBV11-2	NA	TRBD1	TRBJ2-6	TGTGCCAGCAGCTTGCGCGACAGGGCCTACTCTGGGGCCAACGTCCAGAACTTC	CASSLRDRAYSGANVQNF
TRBV4-2	NA	NA	TRBJ2-3	TGTGCCAGCAGCCAAGATTTCGGGGATACGCAGTATTTT	CASSQDFGDTQYF
TRBV7-2	few	NA	TRBJ2-7	TGTGCCAGCAGCTTTCTAGCTAGGTCGACGGGACCCGAGCAGTACTTC	CASSFLARSTGPEQYF
TRBV12-3/TRBV12-4	NA	TRBD2	TRBJ2-5	TGTGCGGGGAGCGGGGGCCGTACCCCAGAGACCCAGTACTTT	CAGSGGRTPETQYF
TRBV11-3	NA	NA	TRBJ2-5	TGTGCCAGCAGTTCGGGGTTGTCCTACAATGAGCAGTACTTC	CASSSGLSYNEQYF
TRBV7-8	NA	TRBD1	TRBJ2-3	TGTGCCAGCAGCCGCCTAGAGGGGGCAAACACCGGTGAGCAGTATTTT	CASSRLEGANTGEQYF
TRBV7-8	NA	TRBD2	TRBJ2-2	TGTGCCAGCACCAAGCGGGGGGGCGAAGCCGGGGAGCTGTTTTTT	CASTKRGGEAGELFF
TRBV12-3/TRBV12-4	many	NA	TRBJ2-2	TGTGCCAGCAGGGAGAGGGCGGAGGGGAACACCGGGGAGCTGTTTTTT	CASRERAEGNTGELFF
TRBV7-8	medium-sized	NA	TRBJ2-6	TGTGCCAGCAGCTTAGCTGTCGGGAGCTTGACCGGGGCCAACGTCCTGACTTTC	CASSLAVGSLTGANVLTF
TRBV7-3	NA	NA	TRBJ2-5	TGTGCCAGCAGCCTGGAACTGGGGCGCGGGGACCGAGAGACGCAGTACTTT	CASSLELGRGDRETQYF
TRBV7-8	NA	TRBD1	TRBJ2-3	TGTGCCAGCAGCCGCCTAGGGGCTGTAAACACAGGGGCGCAGTATTTT	CASSRLGAVNTGAQYF
TRBV7-2	many	NA	TRBJ2-4	TGTGCCAGCAGCCAATTGGGCAGGGCAGGCACCCAGTACTTC	CASSQLGRAGTQYF
TRBV7-9	NA	NA	TRBJ1-6	TGTGCCAGCAGCTTACCCGGGGGGGTTAACTACGAGCAGCACTTT	CASSLPGGVNYEQHF
TRBV13	NA	TRBD1	TRBJ2-1	TGTGCCAGCAGCCCGCCGGGACAGTACAATGAGCAGTTCTTC	CASSPPGQYNEQFF
TRBV11-1	medium-sized	TRBD2	TRBJ2-5	TGTGCCAGCAGCTCTCGGCGGGGGTTAGAGACCCAGTACTTC	CASSSRRGLETQYF
TRBV10-3	NA	TRBD1	TRBJ2-7	TGTGCCATCAGTCCCAAGGGACAGGGGGCCGACGAGCAGTACTTC	CAISPKGQGADEQYF
TRBV7-2	few	NA	TRBJ1-2	TGTGCCAGCAGCCCGGACGTCCGAAACAACTATGGCTACACCTTC	CASSPDVRNNYGYTF
TRBV7-8	once	TRBD2	TRBJ2-5	TGTGCCAGCGGGGGGCTAGCGGGCCGGCCCGGTGATACCCAGTACTTC	CASGGLAGRPGDTQYF
TRBV7-2	NA	TRBD2	TRBJ2-5	TGTGGCGGCGGGTACGGGCGGGGGGCTCGAGATACGCAGTACTTC	CGGGYGRGARDTQYF
TRBV7-2	few	NA	TRBJ2-7	TGTGCCAGCAGCGGGGCGGTGGGCGAGCAGTACTTC	CASSGAVGEQYF
TRBV6-2/TRBV6-3	many	NA	TRBJ1-1	TGTGCCAGCATTCGGGCAGGGAACACTGAAGCTTTCTTT	CASIRAGNTEAFF
TRBV7-8	NA	TRBD2	TRBJ2-3	TGTGCCAGCGGCGGCCTAGCGGGGGGGCCCGGTGAGACCCAGTACTTT	CASGGLAGGPGETQYF